This is a list of T cell receptor beta chains from one sample in a study of vaccination effects on CD4 cells after COVID-19. These TCRs are of unknown antigen specificity. Clones were read by immunoSEQ multiplex PCR, and TCRdb kept only the in-frame ones, dropping some. The sample shows around 81,000 clones, around four fifths of them seen only once. The specimen was CD4+ T cells from PBMCs cultured with HCoV-OC43 spike peptides, collected after COVID-19 vaccination. These receptors came from a human donor who received a COVID-19 vaccine. Both conserved end residues are trimmed from each CDR3.

j_call: TRBJ1-2
v_call: TRBV18
cdr3_aa: ASSRAPGGDYGYT

j_call: TRBJ1-2
v_call: TRBV19
cdr3_aa: ASSWRTGDNYGYT

j_call: TRBJ1-1
v_call: TRBV27
cdr3_aa: ASSLSLGRNTEAF

j_call: TRBJ2-2
v_call: TRBV9
cdr3_aa: ASSLRGEVAGELF

j_call: TRBJ2-1
v_call: TRBV6-6
cdr3_aa: ASSPGAFPRRF

j_call: TRBJ2-2
v_call: TRBV6-5
cdr3_aa: ASRPGQTTGELF

j_call: TRBJ1-6
v_call: TRBV7-9
cdr3_aa: ASSFGQNNSPLH

j_call: TRBJ1-1
v_call: TRBV6-2/TRBV6-3
cdr3_aa: ASSLLVGVTEAF

j_call: TRBJ2-3
v_call: TRBV4-1
cdr3_aa: ASRLTRSGTQY

j_call: TRBJ1-5
v_call: TRBV6-5
cdr3_aa: ASSYSWGVDQPQH

j_call: TRBJ2-1
v_call: TRBV24-1
cdr3_aa: ATSDWTGARNEQF

j_call: TRBJ2-5
v_call: TRBV28
cdr3_aa: ASRGGGSETQY

j_call: TRBJ1-5
v_call: TRBV18
cdr3_aa: ASSPLRAVDDQPQH

j_call: TRBJ1-2
v_call: TRBV27
cdr3_aa: ASSLNGQVGYT

j_call: TRBJ2-2
v_call: TRBV23-1
cdr3_aa: APSDPYGGQTGELF

j_call: TRBJ1-1
v_call: TRBV11-2
cdr3_aa: ASSLAGFNTEAF

j_call: TRBJ2-6
v_call: TRBV24-1
cdr3_aa: ATSEPGTGNVLT

j_call: TRBJ2-1
v_call: TRBV6-2/TRBV6-3
cdr3_aa: ASTPRWGDDEQF

j_call: TRBJ1-4
v_call: TRBV5-6
cdr3_aa: ASSLAGFNEKLF

j_call: TRBJ2-3
v_call: TRBV5-6
cdr3_aa: ASRKRSTDTQY

j_call: TRBJ2-1
v_call: TRBV3-1/TRBV3-2
cdr3_aa: ASSPRVGTGQYNEQF

j_call: TRBJ2-2
v_call: TRBV18
cdr3_aa: ASSPGGRASTGELF

j_call: TRBJ2-1
v_call: TRBV18
cdr3_aa: ASSPQQGHNEQF

j_call: TRBJ1-6
v_call: TRBV5-8
cdr3_aa: ASSLRDRAYNSPLH

j_call: TRBJ2-3
v_call: TRBV28
cdr3_aa: ASLSHKGTDTQY

j_call: TRBJ1-2
v_call: TRBV15
cdr3_aa: ATSRDRVGLHGYT

j_call: TRBJ1-2
v_call: TRBV5-1
cdr3_aa: ASAPRRGDNYGYT

j_call: TRBJ1-1
v_call: TRBV5-8
cdr3_aa: ASNKVIGTEAF

j_call: TRBJ1-6
v_call: TRBV7-2
cdr3_aa: ASSLTQSPLH

j_call: TRBJ2-3
v_call: TRBV19
cdr3_aa: ASTGRGDTQY

j_call: TRBJ2-3
v_call: TRBV28
cdr3_aa: ASSEGGRSTDTQY

j_call: TRBJ1-6
v_call: TRBV9
cdr3_aa: ASSAGQGYSPLH

j_call: TRBJ1-2
v_call: TRBV6-5
cdr3_aa: ASSYSWGANYGYT

j_call: TRBJ2-2
v_call: TRBV11-3
cdr3_aa: ASSPRAPLDSGGPGELF

j_call: TRBJ1-2
v_call: TRBV12-3/TRBV12-4
cdr3_aa: ASSFRAYGYT

j_call: TRBJ1-1
v_call: TRBV3-1/TRBV3-2
cdr3_aa: ASRAGTPNTEAF

j_call: TRBJ2-5
v_call: TRBV6-1
cdr3_aa: ASSENPPLARAETQY

j_call: TRBJ1-4
v_call: TRBV27
cdr3_aa: ASSLSPGQGWEKLF

j_call: TRBJ1-1
v_call: TRBV6-4
cdr3_aa: ASSVGSTGNTEAF

j_call: TRBJ2-3
v_call: TRBV5-1
cdr3_aa: ASSLIVSGTGLTDTQY

j_call: TRBJ1-1
v_call: TRBV9
cdr3_aa: ASSATRGGMNTEAF

j_call: TRBJ2-2
v_call: TRBV5-6
cdr3_aa: ASSRWASGTGELF

j_call: TRBJ1-3
v_call: TRBV24-1
cdr3_aa: ATSERADRTSGNTIY

j_call: TRBJ1-2
v_call: TRBV6-5
cdr3_aa: ASRDAPIGGYT

j_call: TRBJ2-5
v_call: TRBV6-6
cdr3_aa: ASSYLETQY

j_call: TRBJ2-1
v_call: TRBV9
cdr3_aa: ASSPRLAGGRDNEQF

j_call: TRBJ2-2
v_call: TRBV5-1
cdr3_aa: ASSLVDRGSIGYTGELF

j_call: TRBJ1-2
v_call: TRBV19
cdr3_aa: ASSIEVEVRYGYT

j_call: TRBJ1-2
v_call: TRBV28
cdr3_aa: ASINTGYGYT

j_call: TRBJ1-1
v_call: TRBV6-5
cdr3_aa: ASSRQQNTEAF

j_call: TRBJ2-3
v_call: TRBV5-6
cdr3_aa: ASSLRGADTQY

j_call: TRBJ1-1
v_call: TRBV7-9
cdr3_aa: ASSSQGGTEAF

j_call: TRBJ1-3
v_call: TRBV13
cdr3_aa: ASTTVLSSSSGNTIY

j_call: TRBJ2-5
v_call: TRBV30
cdr3_aa: AWGRGADQETQY

j_call: TRBJ2-6
v_call: TRBV3-1/TRBV3-2
cdr3_aa: ASSQDPQGYGANVLT

j_call: TRBJ1-1
v_call: TRBV30
cdr3_aa: AWSVIQGFRSTEAF

j_call: TRBJ1-1
v_call: TRBV9
cdr3_aa: ASSVAGENTEAF

j_call: TRBJ1-3
v_call: TRBV30
cdr3_aa: AWSGHSGSGNTIY

j_call: TRBJ2-2
v_call: TRBV3-1/TRBV3-2
cdr3_aa: ASSQMTQNTGELF